This TCR beta chain was captured in a study of T cell repertoires in cytomegalovirus infection. Study-level findings and limits: Clonotypes of TCR beta that were HLA-C-restricted and CMV-specific dominated the ex vivo response.

TCRdb reanalysed the reads using MiXCR and keeps one entry per CDR3 protein. Of more than 200,000 distinct CDR3 sequences listed, roughly 10% are singletons. The table lists this clonotype with many counts. The antigen is undetermined. This clonotype was obtained from a human donor in good health (CMV status not recorded). Some clones in this sample may be carry-over from other donors' samples. The sequenced material came from PBMCs.

The CDR3 bases are TGTGCCAGCAGCTTAGGTACTAGCGGGAGGGGTGAGCAGTTCTTC. Translation: CASSLGTSGRGEQFF. The gene calls are TRBV7-8 and TRBJ2-1; the match to TRBD2 covers 13 bases. Germline CDR1 SGHVS, CDR2 FQNEAQ. The ends lost 1 base at V and 9 bases at J; junction bases unmatched: 3. The CDR3 runs 15 residues.